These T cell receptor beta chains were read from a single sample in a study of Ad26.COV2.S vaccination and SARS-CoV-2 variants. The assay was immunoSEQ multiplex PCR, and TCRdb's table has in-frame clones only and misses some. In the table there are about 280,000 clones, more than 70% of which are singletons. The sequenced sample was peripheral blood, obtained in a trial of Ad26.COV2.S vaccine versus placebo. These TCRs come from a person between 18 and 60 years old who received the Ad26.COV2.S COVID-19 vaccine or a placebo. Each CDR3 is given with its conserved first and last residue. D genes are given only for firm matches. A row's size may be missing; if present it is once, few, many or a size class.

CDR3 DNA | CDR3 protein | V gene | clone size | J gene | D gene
TGTGCCAGTAGTATAGAGGTCAAGGTCAACACTGAAGCTTTCTTT | CASSIEVKVNTEAFF | TRBV19 | - | TRBJ1-1 | -
TGTGCCAGCAGCTTACAAGACCCTGGGGCTGGAAACACCATATATTTT | CASSLQDPGAGNTIYF | TRBV7-9 | - | TRBJ1-3 | -
TGTGCCAGCAGCTTAGCGGGGGAGCGGGAGACCCAGTACTTC | CASSLAGERETQYF | TRBV7-2 | - | TRBJ2-5 | -
TGCAGTGCTAGTGGAGGGGACTCCTACAATGAGCAGTTCTTC | CSASGGDSYNEQFF | TRBV20-1 | - | TRBJ2-1 | -
TGTGCCAGCAGCAAGGGGGGACGGATGATACGGAAGTATTTT | CASSKGGRMIRKYF | TRBV21-1 | - | TRBJ2-3 | -
TGTGCCAGCGGCTCTCAGGGTTCAGATACGCAGTATTTT | CASGSQGSDTQYF | TRBV3-1/TRBV3-2 | - | TRBJ2-3 | -
TGTGCCAGCAGGCCCGGACCCTACGAGCAGTACTTC | CASRPGPYEQYF | TRBV21-1 | - | TRBJ2-7 | -
TGTGCCAGCAGCCAAGCCCGTGAGGAAGGCCTCCCGTACTTC | CASSQAREEGLPYF | TRBV3-1/TRBV3-2 | - | TRBJ2-4 | -
TGTGCCAGCACCCTAAGCTTGGGGGGACAGGGAGGTACCACCTTC | CASTLSLGGQGGTTF | TRBV28 | - | TRBJ1-2 | TRBD1
TGTGCCAGCAAGGGGACGGCTACCGGGGAGCTGTTTTTT | CASKGTATGELFF | TRBV21-1 | - | TRBJ2-2 | -
TGTGCCAGCAGCATCCGACAGGGGAACTATGGCTACACCTTC | CASSIRQGNYGYTF | TRBV11-2 | few | TRBJ1-2 | TRBD1
TGTGCCAGTAGTACCTGGACTAGCGGACATAGGTACAATGAGCAGTTCTTC | CASSTWTSGHRYNEQFF | TRBV19 | - | TRBJ2-1 | TRBD2
TGTGCCAGCAGTGAGAGTCGGGGCAGGGAGGGCGAGCAGTACTTC | CASSESRGREGEQYF | TRBV6-1 | few | TRBJ2-7 | TRBD2
TGTGCCAGCAGCAAAGGGTTGGGGGCTCGGTCTGAAGCTTTCTTT | CASSKGLGARSEAFF | TRBV21-1 | - | TRBJ1-1 | -
TGTGCCAGCAGTGAATCATGGGTAGGGGCAAGAGAAAAACTGTTTTTT | CASSESWVGAREKLFF | TRBV25-1 | - | TRBJ1-4 | -
TGCAGCGTCGCAAGAGGGGGGACTGAAGCTTTCTTT | CSVARGGTEAFF | TRBV29-1 | - | TRBJ1-1 | -
TGTGCCAGTAGTATCCAAGGGAACTATGGCTACACCTTC | CASSIQGNYGYTF | TRBV19 | - | TRBJ1-2 | -
TGTGCCAGCAGCCAAGGACGGGGGCCATCAACATTTAATGAGCAGTTCTTC | CASSQGRGPSTFNEQFF | TRBV3-1/TRBV3-2 | - | TRBJ2-1 | -
TGTGCCAGCAGCCAAGTTGGCGCGGGTCTCCCTCACAATGAGCAGTTCTTC | CASSQVGAGLPHNEQFF | TRBV14 | - | TRBJ2-1 | -
TGTGCCAGCAGCCCCCGGGACAGGGGGTCCGTGACCGGGGAGCTGTTTTTT | CASSPRDRGSVTGELFF | TRBV5-4 | - | TRBJ2-2 | TRBD1
TGTGCCAGCAGCTTAGGGTACGGCGGGAGGAACCAAGAGACCCGGTACTTC | CASSLGYGGRNQETRYF | TRBV7-6 | - | TRBJ2-5 | TRBD2
TGTGCCAGCAGCTTAGGAGATCAGCCCCAGCATTTT | CASSLGDQPQHF | TRBV7-9 | - | TRBJ1-5 | -
TGTGCCAGCAGCTTAGCCGGGGGCTGGCAGCCCCAGCATTTT | CASSLAGGWQPQHF | TRBV7-9 | - | TRBJ1-5 | -
TGTGCCAGCAGCGACCGGGACATATCCGAGCAGTACTTC | CASSDRDISEQYF | TRBV5-5 | - | TRBJ2-7 | -
TGCAGCGGCCGGACAGGGTCCCTTTCCACAGATACGCAGTATTTT | CSGRTGSLSTDTQYF | TRBV29-1 | once | TRBJ2-3 | TRBD1
TGCAGTGCTAGAGTAGATACGCAGTATTTT | CSARVDTQYF | TRBV20-1 | - | TRBJ2-3 | -
TGTGCCATCAGTGCGGGGACAGGGATTAACACCATATATTTT | CAISAGTGINTIYF | TRBV10-3 | - | TRBJ1-3 | TRBD1
TGTGCCAGCAGCGATTTAGCGGGAGCCTCCTACGAGCAGTACTTC | CASSDLAGASYEQYF | TRBV3-1/TRBV3-2 | - | TRBJ2-7 | TRBD2
TGTGCCAGCAGGGAGGGGAAGCAGTTCTTC | CASREGKQFF | TRBV2 | once | TRBJ2-1 | -
TGTGCCACCAGCTGGGACTCTAGCTCTGGAAACACCATATATTTT | CATSWDSSSGNTIYF | TRBV15 | - | TRBJ1-3 | -
TGCGCCAGCAGTGTAGCAGTGACAGATACGCAGTATTTT | CASSVAVTDTQYF | TRBV10-1 | - | TRBJ2-3 | -
TGTGCCAGCAGCGTACAGGGGTTAGACATTCAGTACTTC | CASSVQGLDIQYF | TRBV2 | - | TRBJ2-4 | TRBD1
TGTGCCAGTAGTAAGGGGGCGGGCGGCTACACCTTC | CASSKGAGGYTF | TRBV19 | - | TRBJ1-2 | TRBD1
TGTGCCAGCAGCCAAGGACAGAGTAACTATGGCTACACCTTC | CASSQGQSNYGYTF | TRBV7-9 | - | TRBJ1-2 | -
TGCGCCAGCAGCTTGGCCAAGGTAGCGGGTGACACAGATACGCAGTATTTT | CASSLAKVAGDTDTQYF | TRBV5-1 | - | TRBJ2-3 | TRBD2
TGTGCCAGTAGTCGTGATATGTTGAACACTGAAGCTTTCTTT | CASSRDMLNTEAFF | TRBV19 | - | TRBJ1-1 | -
TGTGCCAGTAGAAGCTCCTACGAGCAGTACTTC | CASRSSYEQYF | TRBV19 | - | TRBJ2-7 | -
TGTGCCTGGACCACAGGGCCCACTGAAGCTTTCTTT | CAWTTGPTEAFF | TRBV30 | - | TRBJ1-1 | -
TGTGCCAGCAGTATTCTCCGGGACACTTACGAGCAGTACTTC | CASSILRDTYEQYF | TRBV2 | - | TRBJ2-7 | -
TGTGCCAGCAGTGAAGAGGGGTTCACCGGGGAGCTGTTTTTT | CASSEEGFTGELFF | TRBV2 | - | TRBJ2-2 | -
TGTGCCAGCAGGACCGGACAGGGGGCAAGGACTGAAGCTTTCTTT | CASRTGQGARTEAFF | TRBV21-1 | - | TRBJ1-1 | -